Listed below are T cell receptor beta chains from one sample, sequenced in a study of blood T cell dynamics during melanoma immunotherapy. Libraries were prepared by immunoSEQ multiplex PCR; TCRdb keeps only in-frame clonotypes and omits some of them. The profile shows 15,000 to 20,000 clones, about 94% of them singletons. Source: effector memory CD8+ T cells from blood, taken from a patient treated with checkpoint blockade. These receptors all come from a human donor with melanoma. Each CDR3 is given with its conserved first and last residue. The order of the fields is J gene, clone size, D gene, V gene, CDR3 length, CDR3 DNA, CDR3 protein. The D gene is left open where the match is weak. The size field is filled for only some rows; it gives once, few, many or a size class.

>TRBJ2-2|-|TRBD2|TRBV9|16
TGTGCCAGCAGCGTAGGGGCGGGAGGAGGTACCGGGGAGCTGTTTTTT
CASSVGAGGGTGELFF
>TRBJ1-4|-|TRBD1|TRBV25-1|15
TGTGCCAGCAGTTCTGGAAGGGACAGGGAGGTAAAACTGTTTTTT
CASSSGRDREVKLFF
>TRBJ2-7|-|-|TRBV2|10
TGTGCCAGCTTAGACCACGAGCAGTACTTC
CASLDHEQYF
>TRBJ1-6|-|-|TRBV7-9|12
TGTGCCAGCAGCCTAGATAATTCACCCCTCCACTTT
CASSLDNSPLHF
>TRBJ1-3|-|-|TRBV5-8|14
TGTGCCAGCAGCAAGGCGTCCTCTGGAAACACCATATATTTT
CASSKASSGNTIYF
>TRBJ1-6|-|TRBD1|TRBV7-9|14
TGTGCCAGCAGCTACCGGGACAGGGGTGCACCCCTCCACTTT
CASSYRDRGAPLHF
>TRBJ2-4|-|-|TRBV5-6|16
TGTGCCAGCAGCTTGGTAACGGGGCGGACGGAAAACATTCAGTACTTC
CASSLVTGRTENIQYF
>TRBJ2-2|-|-|TRBV6-6|15
TGTGCCAGCAGTTCGCCCGTTTCGAACACCGGGGAGCTGTTTTTT
CASSSPVSNTGELFF
>TRBJ2-7|-|TRBD2|TRBV5-5|16
TGTGCCAGCAGCTTGGAGGTCGCGGGGGACCAGGGCGAGCAGTACTTC
CASSLEVAGDQGEQYF
>TRBJ2-1|-|-|TRBV28|13
TGTGCCAGCAGTATGGGACGCGGGAATGAGCAGTTCTTC
CASSMGRGNEQFF
>TRBJ2-7|-|TRBD2|TRBV14|16
TGTGCCAGCAGCCCATCAACTAGCGGGAGGACCTACGAGCAGTACTTC
CASSPSTSGRTYEQYF
>TRBJ2-1|-|-|TRBV7-8|15
TGTGCCAGCAGCTTAGGGTCAGGGCCCTACAATGAGCAGTTCTTC
CASSLGSGPYNEQFF
>TRBJ1-3|-|TRBD1|TRBV5-6|15
TGTGCCAGCAGCTGGGACAGAGACTCTGGAAACACCATATATTTT
CASSWDRDSGNTIYF
>TRBJ2-1|-|TRBD2|TRBV14|15
TGTGCCAGCAGTTCACTAGCGGGAGGCTACAATGAGCAGTTCTTC
CASSSLAGGYNEQFF
>TRBJ2-7|-|TRBD2|TRBV28|15
TGTGCCAGCAGTTTAGGAGCTAGCGGGGTCTACGAGCAGTACTTC
CASSLGASGVYEQYF
>TRBJ2-7|-|-|TRBV19|15
TGTGCCAGTAGTATAGGTAGGGGAAGCTCCTACGAGCAGTACTTC
CASSIGRGSSYEQYF
>TRBJ2-3|-|TRBD1|TRBV19|15
TGTGCCAGTAGTCGGGACAGGGAGGGCGCAGATACGCAGTATTTT
CASSRDREGADTQYF
>TRBJ2-3|-|TRBD2|TRBV6-5|16
TGTGCCAGCAGTTACGGCGGACTAGCGGGATCAGATACGCAGTATTTT
CASSYGGLAGSDTQYF
>TRBJ2-7|-|TRBD1|TRBV2|16
TGTGCCAGCAGTGGACCAGGGACAGGGAGCTCCTACGAGCAGTACTTC
CASSGPGTGSSYEQYF
>TRBJ2-7|-|-|TRBV7-9|15
TGTGCCAGCAGCTTCGGTGAGACGCATTCCTACGAGCAGTACTTC
CASSFGETHSYEQYF
>TRBJ1-2|-|-|TRBV7-3|14
TGTGCCAGCAGCTTAATCGGGCCAGGGGATGGCTACACCTTC
CASSLIGPGDGYTF
>TRBJ2-7|-|TRBD2|TRBV7-8|17
TGTGCCAGCAGCTTGGGACTAGCGGGAGGTGTATACTACGAGCAGTACTTC
CASSLGLAGGVYYEQYF
>TRBJ2-5|-|-|TRBV4-2|14
TGTGCCAGCAGCCAAGTGCCAGGCCAAGAGACCCAGTACTTC
CASSQVPGQETQYF
>TRBJ1-4|-|-|TRBV5-5|16
TGTGCCAGCAGCATAGACAGGTTTGCAACTAATGAAAAACTGTTTTTT
CASSIDRFATNEKLFF
>TRBJ1-2|-|-|TRBV23-1|13
TGCGCCAGCAGTCCCTGGGACATCTATGGCTACACCTTC
CASSPWDIYGYTF
>TRBJ2-7|-|TRBD2|TRBV19|17
TGTGCCAGTAGTATAGCCCCTTCGCGGGAGCTGGTCTACGAGCAGTACTTC
CASSIAPSRELVYEQYF
>TRBJ2-1|once|-|TRBV9|11
TGTGCCAGCAGCCTACAAAATGAGCAGTTCTTC
CASSLQNEQFF
>TRBJ2-2|-|-|TRBV13|15
TGTGCCAGCAGCTTAGGTGGGGTTAACACCGGGGAGCTGTTTTTT
CASSLGGVNTGELFF
>TRBJ2-2|-|-|TRBV10-3|14
TGTGCCATCAGTGGGTCGACAGGCCCCGGGGAGCTGTTTTTT
CAISGSTGPGELFF
>TRBJ2-3|-|-|TRBV11-2|15
TGTGCCAGCAGCTTAGGCTCAGGTTCTGAAGATACGCAGTATTTT
CASSLGSGSEDTQYF
>TRBJ2-1|-|TRBD2|TRBV15|17
TGTGCCACCAGCAGAGACCGACTAGCGGGAGTTCACAATGAGCAGTTCTTC
CATSRDRLAGVHNEQFF
>TRBJ2-3|once|-|TRBV2|16
TGTGCCAGCAGTTTAGATAGGGGTTATTCCACAGATACGCAGTATTTT
CASSLDRGYSTDTQYF
>TRBJ1-1|-|-|TRBV18|14
TGTGCCAGCTCACTTCGCCGGGACGGCACTGAAGCTTTCTTT
CASSLRRDGTEAFF
>TRBJ1-2|few|-|TRBV7-2|16
TGTGCCAGCAGCTCACAATACAGCGCGATTAGGGCTGGCTACACCTTC
CASSSQYSAIRAGYTF
>TRBJ2-7|-|-|TRBV6-9|13
TGTGCCAGCAGTTACTGGACAAGGGACGAGCAGTACTTC
CASSYWTRDEQYF
>TRBJ2-7|-|-|TRBV27|12
TGTGCCAGCAGTTCTGGGTTTTACGAGCAGTACTTC
CASSSGFYEQYF
>TRBJ2-1|-|-|TRBV27|14
TGTGCCAGCAGTTCAGGCCTGAGCTACAATGAGCAGTTCTTC
CASSSGLSYNEQFF
>TRBJ2-2|-|-|TRBV5-4|14
TGTGCCAGCAGCTCCCTAGGCGTTACCGGGGAGCTGTTTTTT
CASSSLGVTGELFF
>TRBJ2-7|-|TRBD2|TRBV10-3|14
TGTGCCATCAGTGACGGCGGGAGATCCTACGAGCAGTACTTC
CAISDGGRSYEQYF
>TRBJ2-7|-|-|TRBV21-1|15
TGTGCCAGCAGCAAAGCGAGAGGGACCAATTACGAGCAGTACTTC
CASSKARGTNYEQYF
>TRBJ1-4|-|-|TRBV5-6|15
TGTGCCAGCATCTTCCGACAGCAGTCGTATGAAAAACTGTTTTTT
CASIFRQQSYEKLFF
>TRBJ2-3|-|-|TRBV27|14
TGTGCCAGCACCTGGACAGCCAGCACAGATACGCAGTATTTT
CASTWTASTDTQYF
>TRBJ2-7|-|-|TRBV5-6|13
TGTGCCAGCAGCCCCCTGGGGATCTACGAGCAGTACTTC
CASSPLGIYEQYF
>TRBJ2-7|-|-|TRBV11-1|16
TGTGCCAGCATCGGGCGCGGGGGCGAGAAATATTACGAGCAGTACTTC
CASIGRGGEKYYEQYF
>TRBJ2-7|once|-|TRBV9|15
TGTGCCAGCAGCGTAGCTGGGGGCCCCCTTGGCGAGCAGTACTTC
CASSVAGGPLGEQYF
>TRBJ2-7|-|TRBD1|TRBV27|14
TGTGCCAGCAGTTTAGGGGGACAGGGTTCCGAGCAGTACTTC
CASSLGGQGSEQYF
>TRBJ2-7|-|TRBD1|TRBV29-1|16
TGCAGCGTTGTAGGGACAGGGGACTCGAAAGGCTACGAGCAGTACTTC
CSVVGTGDSKGYEQYF
>TRBJ2-3|-|-|TRBV27|14
TGTGCCAGCAGTTTAAGGCAAAGCACAGATACGCAGTATTTT
CASSLRQSTDTQYF
>TRBJ2-1|-|-|TRBV27|11
TGTGCCAGCATTGCCTCGAATGAGCAGTTCTTC
CASIASNEQFF
>TRBJ2-5|-|-|TRBV9|10
TGTGCCAGCAGCGGGGAGACCCAGTACTTC
CASSGETQYF
>TRBJ2-1|-|-|TRBV15|12
TGTGCCACCAGCGTTCCCTACAATGAGCAGTTCTTC
CATSVPYNEQFF
>TRBJ2-2|-|-|TRBV27|15
TGTGCCAGCAGTTTGTCGATTATGCAGACCGGGGAGCTGTTTTTT
CASSLSIMQTGELFF
>TRBJ2-7|once|TRBD2|TRBV27|15
TGTGCCAGCAGCCCTGGACTAGCGGGAGGCTCCGAGCAGTACTTC
CASSPGLAGGSEQYF
>TRBJ2-1|once|TRBD2|TRBV2|18
TGTGCCAGCAGCCGCCGAGGGACTAGCGGCCCCAAAGGGAATGAGCAGTTCTTC
CASSRRGTSGPKGNEQFF
>TRBJ2-2|-|TRBD2|TRBV9|18
TGTGCCAGCAGCGTCTTCCAGAGCGGGCGGGGGACCACCGGGGAGCTGTTTTTT
CASSVFQSGRGTTGELFF